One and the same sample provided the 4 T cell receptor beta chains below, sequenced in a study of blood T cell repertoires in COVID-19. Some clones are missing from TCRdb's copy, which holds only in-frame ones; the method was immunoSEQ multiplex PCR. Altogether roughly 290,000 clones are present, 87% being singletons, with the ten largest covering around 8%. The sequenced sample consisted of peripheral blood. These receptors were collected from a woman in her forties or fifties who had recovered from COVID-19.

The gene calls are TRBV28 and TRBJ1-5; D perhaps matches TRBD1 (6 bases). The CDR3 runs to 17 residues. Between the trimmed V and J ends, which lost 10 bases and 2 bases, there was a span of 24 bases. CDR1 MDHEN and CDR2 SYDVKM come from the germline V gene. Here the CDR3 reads CAIQGWGEGGGNQPQHF. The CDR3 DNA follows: TGTGCCATCCAGGGGTGGGGTGAAGGTGGGGGCAATCAGCCCCAGCATTTT.

As DNA, the CDR3 is TGTGCCAGCAGCCCTGGACAGATCTCCTATAATTCACCCCTCCACTTT. It encodes CASSPGQISYNSPLHF. The rearrangement uses TRBV6-6 and TRBJ1-6; a possible D gene is TRBD1 (6 bases). The CDR3 has 16 amino acids. Per the germline V gene, CDR1 is MNHNY and CDR2 is SVGAGI (reference sequence). Deletions cut 6 bases from V and 0 bases from J, with 12 bases between.

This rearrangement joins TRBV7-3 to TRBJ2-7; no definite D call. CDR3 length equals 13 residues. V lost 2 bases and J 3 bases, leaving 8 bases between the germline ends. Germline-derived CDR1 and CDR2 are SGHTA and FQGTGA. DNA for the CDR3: TGTGCCAGCAGCTTATCGTCGGGCTACGAGCAGTACTTC. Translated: CASSLSSGYEQYF. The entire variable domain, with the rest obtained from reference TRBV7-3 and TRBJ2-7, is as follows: GAGVSQTPSNKVTEKGKYVELRCDPISGHTALYWYRQSLGQGPEFLIYFQGTGAADDSGLPNDRFFAVRPEGSVSTLKIQRTERGDSAVYLCASSLSSGYEQYFGPGTRLTVT.

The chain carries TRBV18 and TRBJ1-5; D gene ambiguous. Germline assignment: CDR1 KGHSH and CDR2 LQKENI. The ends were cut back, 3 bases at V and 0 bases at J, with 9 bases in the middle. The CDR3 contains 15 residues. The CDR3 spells CASSPGRGSNQPQHF. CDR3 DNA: TGTGCCAGCTCACCCGGGCGGGGTAGCAATCAGCCCCAGCATTTT.